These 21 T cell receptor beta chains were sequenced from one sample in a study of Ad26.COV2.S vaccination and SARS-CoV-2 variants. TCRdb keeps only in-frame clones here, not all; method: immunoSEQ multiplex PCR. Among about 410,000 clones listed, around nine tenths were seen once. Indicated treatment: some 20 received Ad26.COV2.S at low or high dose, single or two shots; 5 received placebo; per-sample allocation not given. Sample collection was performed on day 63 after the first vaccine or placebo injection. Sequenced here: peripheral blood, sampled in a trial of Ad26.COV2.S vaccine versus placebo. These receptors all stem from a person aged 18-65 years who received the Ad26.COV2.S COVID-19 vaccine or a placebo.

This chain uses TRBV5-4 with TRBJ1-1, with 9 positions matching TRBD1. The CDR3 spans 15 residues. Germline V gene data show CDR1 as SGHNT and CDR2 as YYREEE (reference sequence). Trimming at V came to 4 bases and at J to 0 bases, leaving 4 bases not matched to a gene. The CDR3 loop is CASSVGTGLNTEAFF. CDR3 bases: TGTGCCAGCAGCGTGGGGACAGGGCTGAACACTGAAGCTTTCTTT.

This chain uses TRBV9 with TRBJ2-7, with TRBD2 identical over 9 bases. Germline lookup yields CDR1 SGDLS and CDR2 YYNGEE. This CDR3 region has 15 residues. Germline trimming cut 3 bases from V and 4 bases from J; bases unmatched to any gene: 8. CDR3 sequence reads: CASSAGDAGGYEQYF. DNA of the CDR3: TGTGCCAGCAGCGCTGGGGACGCGGGAGGGTACGAGCAGTACTTC.

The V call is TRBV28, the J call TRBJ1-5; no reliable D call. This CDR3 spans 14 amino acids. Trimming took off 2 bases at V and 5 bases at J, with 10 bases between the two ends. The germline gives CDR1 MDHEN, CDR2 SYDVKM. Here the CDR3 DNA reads TGTGCCAGCAGTTTAGCGGGTCGGGATCAGCCCCAGCATTTT. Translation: CASSLAGRDQPQHF.

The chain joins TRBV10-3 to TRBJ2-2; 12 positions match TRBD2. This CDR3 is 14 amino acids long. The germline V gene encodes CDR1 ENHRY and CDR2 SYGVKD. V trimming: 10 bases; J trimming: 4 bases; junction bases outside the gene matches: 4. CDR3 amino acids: CANSGLAGTGELFF. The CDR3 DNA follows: TGTGCCAACTCGGGACTAGCGGGCACCGGGGAGCTGTTTTTT.

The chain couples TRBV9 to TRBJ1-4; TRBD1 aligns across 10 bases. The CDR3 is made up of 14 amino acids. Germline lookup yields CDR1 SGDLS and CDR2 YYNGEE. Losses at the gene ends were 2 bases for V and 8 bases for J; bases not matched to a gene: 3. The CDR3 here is CASSVGTGVEKLFF. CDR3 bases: TGTGCCAGCAGCGTCGGGACAGGGGTCGAAAAACTGTTTTTT.

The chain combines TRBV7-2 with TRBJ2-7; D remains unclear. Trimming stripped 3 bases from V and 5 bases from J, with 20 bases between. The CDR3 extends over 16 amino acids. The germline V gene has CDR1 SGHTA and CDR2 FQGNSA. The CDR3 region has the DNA TGTGCCAGCAGCTTTAGGGCAGATCCTATTTTCGACGAGCAGTACTTC. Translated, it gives CASSFRADPIFDEQYF.

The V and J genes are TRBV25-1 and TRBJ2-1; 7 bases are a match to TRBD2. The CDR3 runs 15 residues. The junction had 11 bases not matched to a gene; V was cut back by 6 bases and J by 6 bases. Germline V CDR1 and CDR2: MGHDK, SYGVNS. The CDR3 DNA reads TGTGCCAGCAGGGCAGGACTAGTGGGCTCCAATGAGCAGTTCTTC. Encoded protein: CASRAGLVGSNEQFF.

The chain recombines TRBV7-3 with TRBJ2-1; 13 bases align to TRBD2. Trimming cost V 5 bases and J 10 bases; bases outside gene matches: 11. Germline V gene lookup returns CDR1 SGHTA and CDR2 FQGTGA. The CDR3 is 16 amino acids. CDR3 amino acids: CASSQWTSGSSGEQFF. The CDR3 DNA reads TGTGCCAGCAGCCAATGGACTAGCGGGAGTTCAGGAGAGCAGTTCTTC.

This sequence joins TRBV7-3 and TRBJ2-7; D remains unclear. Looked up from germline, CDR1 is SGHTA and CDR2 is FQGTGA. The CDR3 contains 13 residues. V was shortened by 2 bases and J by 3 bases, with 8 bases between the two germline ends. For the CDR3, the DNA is TGTGCCAGCAGCTTACAGGCCGGCTACGAGCAGTACTTC. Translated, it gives CASSLQAGYEQYF.

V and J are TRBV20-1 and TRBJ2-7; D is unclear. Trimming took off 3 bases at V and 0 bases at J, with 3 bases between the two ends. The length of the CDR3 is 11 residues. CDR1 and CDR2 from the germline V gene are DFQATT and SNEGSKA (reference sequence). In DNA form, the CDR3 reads TGCAGTGCTAGCCACTCCTACGAGCAGTACTTC. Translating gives CSASHSYEQYF.

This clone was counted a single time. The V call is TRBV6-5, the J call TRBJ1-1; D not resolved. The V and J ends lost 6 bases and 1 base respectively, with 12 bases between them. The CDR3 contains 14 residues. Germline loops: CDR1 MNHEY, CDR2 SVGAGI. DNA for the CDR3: TGTGCCAGCAGGGGTGGCGGGTCGAACACTGAAGCTTTCTTT. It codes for CASRGGGSNTEAFF.

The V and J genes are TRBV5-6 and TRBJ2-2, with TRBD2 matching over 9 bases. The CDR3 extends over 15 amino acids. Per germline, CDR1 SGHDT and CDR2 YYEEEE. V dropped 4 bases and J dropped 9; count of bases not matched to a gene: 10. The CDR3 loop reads CASSRPGLASRELFF. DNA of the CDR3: TGTGCCAGCAGCCGACCGGGACTAGCTTCCCGGGAGCTGTTTTTT.

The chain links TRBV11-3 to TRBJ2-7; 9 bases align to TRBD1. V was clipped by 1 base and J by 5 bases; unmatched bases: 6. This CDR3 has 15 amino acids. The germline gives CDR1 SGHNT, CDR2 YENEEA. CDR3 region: CASSLAGTGTNEQYF. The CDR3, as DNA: TGTGCCAGCAGCTTAGCCGGGACAGGGACCAACGAGCAGTACTTC.

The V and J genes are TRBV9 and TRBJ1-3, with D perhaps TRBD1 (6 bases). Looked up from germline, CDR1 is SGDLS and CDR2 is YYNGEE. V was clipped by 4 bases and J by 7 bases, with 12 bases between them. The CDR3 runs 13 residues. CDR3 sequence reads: CASSQGTRNTIYF. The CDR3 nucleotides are TGTGCCAGCAGCCAGGGGACTAGGAACACCATATATTTT.

CDR3 sequence: CATSLGTGGEQFF. CDR3 nucleotides: TGTGCCACCAGTCTGGGGACAGGAGGTGAGCAGTTCTTC. The chain combines TRBV24-1 with TRBJ2-1; TRBD1 matches at 8 bases. Germline V gives CDR1 KGHDR, CDR2 SFDVKD. CDR3 length equals 13 residues. V lost 6 bases, J lost 9 bases, and 6 bases stayed unmatched.

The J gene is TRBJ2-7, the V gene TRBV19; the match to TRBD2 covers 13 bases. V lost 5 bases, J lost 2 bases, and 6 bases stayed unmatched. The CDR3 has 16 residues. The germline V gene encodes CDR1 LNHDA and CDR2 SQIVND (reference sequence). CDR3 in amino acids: CASSARLAGGPYEQYF. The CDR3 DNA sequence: TGTGCCAGTAGTGCCCGACTAGCGGGAGGCCCCTACGAGCAGTACTTC.

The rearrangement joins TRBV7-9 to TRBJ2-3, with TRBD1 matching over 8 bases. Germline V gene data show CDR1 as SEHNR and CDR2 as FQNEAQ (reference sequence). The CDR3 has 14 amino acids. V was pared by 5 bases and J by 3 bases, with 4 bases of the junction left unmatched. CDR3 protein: CASSPDRETDTQYF. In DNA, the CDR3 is TGTGCCAGCAGCCCGGACAGGGAGACAGATACGCAGTATTTT.

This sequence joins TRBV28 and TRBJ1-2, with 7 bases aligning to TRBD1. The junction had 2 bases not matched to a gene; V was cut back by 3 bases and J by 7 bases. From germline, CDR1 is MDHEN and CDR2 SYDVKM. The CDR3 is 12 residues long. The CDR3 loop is CASSFDRVGYTF. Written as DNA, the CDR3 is TGTGCCAGCAGTTTTGACAGGGTTGGCTACACCTTC.

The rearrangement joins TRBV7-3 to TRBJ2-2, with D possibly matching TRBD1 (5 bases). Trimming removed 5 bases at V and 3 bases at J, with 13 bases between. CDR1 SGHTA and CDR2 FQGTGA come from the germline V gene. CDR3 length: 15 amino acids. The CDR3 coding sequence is TGTGCCAGCAGCCCTGGGGTCAGGGACACCGGGGAGCTGTTTTTT. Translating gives CASSPGVRDTGELFF.

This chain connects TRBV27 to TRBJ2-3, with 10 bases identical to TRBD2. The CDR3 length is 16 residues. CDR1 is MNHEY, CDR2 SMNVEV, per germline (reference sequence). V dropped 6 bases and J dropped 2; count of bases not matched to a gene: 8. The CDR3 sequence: CASRALAGAYTDTQYF. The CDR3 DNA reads TGTGCCAGCAGAGCGCTAGCGGGAGCCTACACAGATACGCAGTATTTT.

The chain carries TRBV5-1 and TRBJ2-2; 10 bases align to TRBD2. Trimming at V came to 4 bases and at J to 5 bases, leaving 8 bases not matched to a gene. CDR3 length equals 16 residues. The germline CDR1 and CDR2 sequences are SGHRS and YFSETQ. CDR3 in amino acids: CASSRLAGVGTGELFF. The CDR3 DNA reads TGCGCCAGCAGCCGGCTAGCGGGAGTCGGGACCGGGGAGCTGTTTTTT.